This T cell receptor beta chain is from a study of blood T cell repertoires in COVID-19. Study at large: Italy, Spain and the United States were the sources of the convalescent and acute COVID-19 samples. PBMCs, B-cell-depleted T cells, or T cells were the source of the cDNA or gDNA that made up the material.

Original methodology: Reference gene primer amplification yielded estimated nucleated cell counts. Generated by immunoSEQ multiplex PCR, the TCRdb table keeps only in-frame clones and is missing some. V, J and clone size were drawn from that table, and D and trimming were deduced from the DNA. The sample lists about 200,000 clones; about 87% were seen once. From germline, CDR1 is KGHDR and CDR2 SFDVKD. CDR3 length: 12 amino acids. With 1 base removed from V and 7 bases from J, the gap between germline ends came to 7 bases. The specimen was peripheral blood. The chain is built from TRBV24-1 and TRBJ2-7; D unresolved. The TCR sequence derives from a man between 60 and 70 years old with acute or convalescent COVID-19. This chain's CDR3 is CATSDFIGEQYF. The CDR3 bases are TGTGCCACCAGTGATTTTATCGGGGAGCAGTACTTC.